This T cell receptor beta chain emerged from a study of blood T cell repertoires in COVID-19. About the study: Specimens from acute and convalescent COVID-19 originated in the United States, Italy and Spain. From T cells, B-cell-depleted T cells, or PBMCs came the material, which was cDNA or gDNA.

Participant age was roughly 18 to 100 years, and participants resided in fewer than 25 US areas. The authors' processing: Amplification with reference gene primers provided the estimates of nucleated cell counts. Method: immunoSEQ multiplex PCR; TCRdb's copy keeps in-frame clones and lacks some. V and J calls and clone size are copied from that table; D and trimming were computed from the DNA. The sample lists roughly 300,000 clones; 80% to 90% were seen once. The germline CDR1 and CDR2 sequences are SGDLS and YYNGEE. V shed 3 bases, J shed 10 bases, and the junction held 10 bases outside the gene matches. The CDR3 consists of 15 residues.

This TCR was recovered from a woman aged 25 to 45 who had recovered from COVID-19. The chain links TRBV9 to TRBJ2-2; 9 bases are shared with TRBD1. The sequencing input was PBMCs or T cells enriched from blood (not recorded which). CDR3 DNA sequence: TGTGCCAGCAGCGGCCCGGGACAGGGTACAACGGAGCTGTTTTTT. Translating gives CASSGPGQGTTELFF.